This T cell receptor (beta chain) originates from a study of blood T cell repertoires in COVID-19. Whole-study context: There were acute and convalescent COVID-19 samples, and they came from the United States, Italy and Spain.

In the authors' methods: Estimation of nucleated cell counts relied on the amplification of reference gene primers. Measured with immunoSEQ multiplex PCR; TCRdb has only the in-frame clones, and not every one. The DNA was the basis for D and trimming; V, J and clone size are from that table. Of hundreds of thousands of clones in the sample, 85% were seen once. The sample comprised peripheral blood. The clonotype was recovered from a woman aged 45 to 65 with active or convalescent COVID-19.

The CDR3 coding sequence is TGTGCCAGCAGCCCGACTCCTCGTTCGTCCTACGAGCAGTACTTC. Protein: CASSPTPRSSYEQYF. This chain joins TRBV14 and TRBJ2-7, with D uncertain. V lost 4 bases and J 1 base, leaving 14 bases between the germline ends. In germline, CDR1 is SGHDN, CDR2 FVKESK. The CDR3 sequence is 15 residues long. Full variable domain (outside the CDR3, taken from reference TRBV14 and TRBJ2-7): EAGVTQFPSHSVIEKGQTVTLRCDPISGHDNLYWYRRVMGKEIKFLLHFVKESKQDESGMPNNRFLAERTGGTYSTLKVQPAELEDSGVYFCASSPTPRSSYEQYFGPGTRLTVT.